Presented here are 16 T cell receptor beta chains from one specimen sequenced in a study of memory B cells and T cells in multiple sclerosis. TCRdb's table, derived via immunoSEQ multiplex PCR, lists solely in-frame clones and lacks some. The sample has 40,000 to 50,000 clones, almost 85% seen once. CFSE-dim autoproliferating and CFSE-high non-proliferating T cells from unstimulated culture were sequenced separately. Over 4.5x10^7 CFSE-labeled PBMCs were cultured about seven days unstimulated, then replicate wells were pooled. What these receptors recognize is not known. Sequencing was performed on PBMCs from blood kept in culture. The receptors originated from a human donor with multiple sclerosis.

This clone was observed a handful of times. This chain's CDR3 is CASSLESVSDTEAFF. CDR3 DNA: TGCGCCAGCAGCTTGGAGTCAGTCTCGGACACTGAAGCTTTCTTT. The J gene is TRBJ1-1, the V gene TRBV5-1; D unresolved. This CDR3 comprises 15 residues. Per the germline V gene, CDR1 is SGHRS and CDR2 is YFSETQ. V was clipped by 0 bases and J by 3 bases, with 12 bases between them. Supplemented by reference TRBV5-1 and TRBJ1-1, the full variable domain reads KAGVTQTPRYLIKTRGQQVTLSCSPISGHRSVSWYQQTPGQGLQFLFEYFSETQRNKGNFPGRFSGRQFSNSRSEMNVSTLELGDSALYLCASSLESVSDTEAFFGQGTRLTVV.

The CDR3 loop reads CASSSRTGENEQYF. The CDR3 DNA is TGTGCCAGCAGCTCGCGGACAGGGGAGAACGAGCAGTACTTC. The chain joins TRBV7-6 to TRBJ2-7; 9 bases fit TRBD1. V was pared by 4 bases and J by 5 bases, with 6 bases of the junction left unmatched. CDR1 and CDR2 (germline): SGHVS, FNYEAQ. This CDR3 is 14 amino acids long.

The V and J genes are TRBV27 and TRBJ2-7; weak D call: TRBD2 (7 bases). Per the germline V gene, CDR1 is MNHEY and CDR2 is SMNVEV (reference sequence). There are 15 residues in the CDR3. The V end was cut by 3 bases, the J end by 2 bases, with 14 bases between. The CDR3 sequence: CASSLVGGGPYEQYF. The CDR3, as DNA: TGTGCCAGCAGTTTGGTGGGAGGGGGACCCTACGAGCAGTACTTC.

This chain joins TRBV7-2 and TRBJ2-7, with D perhaps matching TRBD2 (5 bases). The CDR3 loop spans 14 amino acids. V lost 0 bases and J lost 6, with 12 bases in between. Germline V gene data show CDR1 as SGHTA and CDR2 as FQGNSA. CDR3 loop: CASSLALDFREQYF. In nucleotides, the CDR3 is TGTGCCAGCAGCTTAGCTCTGGACTTTCGCGAGCAGTACTTC.

This clone came up once. The rearrangement links TRBV5-1 to TRBJ2-2; TRBD2 is a possible D gene (5 bases). From germline, CDR1 is SGHRS and CDR2 YFSETQ. The CDR3 consists of 16 residues. V shed 8 bases and J shed 1 base, with 18 bases lying between them. CDR3 DNA sequence: TGCGCCAGTTCAAGTAAGGTCGGGGAGAACACCGGGGAGCTGTTTTTT. Amino acids: CASSSKVGENTGELFF.

The rearrangement uses TRBV7-2 and TRBJ1-1; D ambiguous. In germline, CDR1 is SGHTA, CDR2 FQGNSA. V was cut by 2 bases and J by 11 bases, with 15 bases left in between. This CDR3 has 13 residues. The CDR3, as DNA: TGTGCCAGCAGCTTAACCCTTCGCGGAGGGGCTTTCTTT. Its translation is CASSLTLRGGAFF.

Notes on this clone: The sample holds other DNA sequences that translate to the same CDR3. Here the CDR3 reads CASSQGANYGYTF. CDR3 in DNA: TGTGCCAGCAGCCAAGGAGCGAACTATGGCTACACCTTC. The chain combines TRBV14 with TRBJ1-2; no definite D call. The CDR3 is made up of 13 amino acids. V was cut by 1 base and J by 2 bases, with 5 bases left in between. The germline CDR1 and CDR2 sequences are SGHDN and FVKESK. Filled out from reference TRBV14 and TRBJ1-2, the complete variable domain reads EAGVTQFPSHSVIEKGQTVTLRCDPISGHDNLYWYRRVMGKEIKFLLHFVKESKQDESGMPNNRFLAERTGGTYSTLKVQPAELEDSGVYFCASSQGANYGYTFGSGTRLTVV.

This chain uses TRBV5-1 with TRBJ2-6; the match to TRBD1 covers 8 bases. CDR1 and CDR2 (germline): SGHRS, YFSETQ. The CDR3 sequence is 16 residues long. Trimming removed 2 bases from V and 1 base from J; junction bases left unmatched: 2. Here the CDR3 reads CASSFRDRSGANVLTF. The CDR3 DNA reads as TGCGCCAGCAGCTTTCGGGACAGGTCTGGGGCCAACGTCCTGACTTTC. The whole variable domain, remainder taken from reference TRBV5-1 and TRBJ2-6, is KAGVTQTPRYLIKTRGQQVTLSCSPISGHRSVSWYQQTPGQGLQFLFEYFSETQRNKGNFPGRFSGRQFSNSRSEMNVSTLELGDSALYLCASSFRDRSGANVLTFGAGSRLTVL.

The chain joins TRBV6-5 to TRBJ2-1; possibly TRBD1 or TRBD2 for D (7 bases each). Germline V lookup: CDR1 MNHEY, CDR2 SVGAGI. This CDR3 has 14 residues. Trimming took 4 bases from V and 15 from J, leaving 22 bases between them. The CDR3 region is CASSFSRDSGNPFF. The DNA for the CDR3 is TGTGCCAGCAGTTTCTCGCGGGACAGCGGGAATCCGTTCTTC.

This rearrangement joins TRBV7-2 to TRBJ1-2; D is uncertain. This CDR3 comprises 15 residues. CDR1 and CDR2 from the germline V gene are SGHTA and FQGNSA. Trimming removed 2 bases from V and 0 bases from J, with 10 bases in between. CDR3 amino acids: CASSLQRRTNYGYTF. The CDR3 nucleotides are TGTGCCAGCAGCTTACAAAGGCGGACTAACTATGGCTACACCTTC.

This chain uses TRBV30 with TRBJ2-5; 8 nucleotides line up with TRBD1. Near its end, the DNA agrees better with TRBJ2-7, so the J call may be wrong. This CDR3 has 14 amino acids. Germline V CDR1 and CDR2: GTSNPN, SVGIG (reference sequence). CDR3 nucleotide sequence: TGTGCCTGGCGGGACAGGACAAACTCCTACGAGCAGTACTTC. This gives the protein CAWRDRTNSYEQYF.

This clone was counted once. This sequence joins TRBV4-1 and TRBJ1-6, with D maybe TRBD1 (6 bases). There are 15 residues in the CDR3. Between the trimmed V and J ends, which lost 2 bases and 7 bases, there was a span of 12 bases. Germline values: CDR1 MGHRA, CDR2 YSYEKL. The CDR3 region has the DNA TGCGCCAGCAGCCAACTACCAGGGGACAATTCACCCCTCCACTTT. Amino acids: CASSQLPGDNSPLHF.

This clone was seen only once. The chain is built from TRBV27 and TRBJ1-3; 7 bases line up with TRBD1. Germline trimming cut 2 bases from V and 4 bases from J; bases unmatched to any gene: 2. This CDR3 spans 14 amino acids. CDR1 and CDR2 from the germline V gene are MNHEY and SMNVEV (reference sequence). CDR3 bases: TGTGCCAGCAGTTTACGACAGGGAGGAAACACCATATATTTT. It yields the protein CASSLRQGGNTIYF.

The chain combines TRBV2 with TRBJ1-5; 8 nucleotides agree with TRBD1. CDR3 length equals 15 residues. The V gene's germline CDR1 is SNHLY and CDR2 FYNNEI. Unmatched junction bases numbered 6, after V lost 2 bases and J lost 6 bases. CDR3 bases: TGTGCCAGCAGTGAATTCCCAGGGGGCCGTCAGCCCCAGCATTTT. The encoded protein is CASSEFPGGRQPQHF.

This clone was seen a single time. The chain employs TRBV4-1 and TRBJ1-4; D possibly corresponds to TRBD1 (6 bases). Trimming took 0 bases from V and 4 from J, leaving 9 bases between them. The CDR3 covers 15 residues. The V gene's germline CDR1 is MGHRA and CDR2 YSYEKL. Written as DNA, the CDR3 is TGCGCCAGCAGCCAAGATAGGGGGTTTAATGAAAAACTGTTTTTT. It yields the protein CASSQDRGFNEKLFF.

The chain employs TRBV4-1 and TRBJ1-5; no definite D call. Germline V gene lookup returns CDR1 MGHRA and CDR2 YSYEKL. V gave up 0 bases and J gave up 6 bases, with 18 bases separating them. The CDR3 totals 17 residues. CDR3 coding DNA: TGCGCCAGCAGCCAAGAAGCCCCACGGCCCCGGGGTCAGCCCCAGCATTTT. Translation: CASSQEAPRPRGQPQHF.